These 14 T cell receptor beta chains were sequenced from one sample in a study of PD-L1 blockade in urothelial cancer. The method was immunoSEQ multiplex PCR; TCRdb's version includes in-frame clones alone and lacks a portion of them. In the table there are roughly 56,000 clones, about 80% of which are singletons. Specimen: PBMCs, collected around atezolizumab (anti-PD-L1) treatment. These receptors all stem from a man between 65 and 80 years old with urothelial cancer.

The V gene is TRBV10-3, the J gene TRBJ2-3; perhaps TRBD2 as D (6 bases). This CDR3 is 15 amino acids long. Germline lookup yields CDR1 ENHRY and CDR2 SYGVKD. Trimming took 4 bases from V and 0 from J, leaving 11 bases between them. CDR3 bases: TGTGCCATCAGTGCTAGCGCCTCTAGCACAGATACGCAGTATTTT. This codes for CAISASASSTDTQYF.

This rearrangement joins TRBV30 to TRBJ2-2; unclear D gene. This CDR3 contains 14 residues. CDR1 GTSNPN and CDR2 SVGIG come from the germline V gene (reference sequence). Trimming stripped 5 bases from V and 4 bases from J, with 14 bases between. In nucleotides, the CDR3 is TGTGCCTGGGGTCTGGGCCAACCCACCGGGGAGCTGTTTTTT. Residues: CAWGLGQPTGELFF. The variable domain in full, with the rest retrieved from reference TRBV30 and TRBJ2-2, is SQTIHQWPATLVQPVGSPLSLECTVEGTSNPNLYWYRQAAGRGLQLLFYSVGIGQISSEVPQNLSASRPQDRQFILSSKKLLLSDSGFYLCAWGLGQPTGELFFGEGSRLTVL.

The chain carries TRBV2 and TRBJ2-1; 10 nucleotides agree with TRBD2. The CDR3 is made up of 15 amino acids. From germline, CDR1 is SNHLY and CDR2 FYNNEI. With 6 bases clipped from V and 9 bases from J, the junction kept 11 bases outside the gene matches. CDR3 nucleotides: TGTGCCAGCAGGAGGACTAGCGGTGATGTAAGTGAGCAGTTCTTC. As protein: CASRRTSGDVSEQFF.

The rearrangement uses TRBV6-1 and TRBJ2-5; TRBD2 aligns across 11 bases. V was clipped by 7 bases and J by 5 bases; unmatched bases: 6. Germline CDR1 is MNHNS and CDR2 is SASEGT. CDR3 length equals 14 residues. The CDR3 loop is CASTAASGRETQYF. The CDR3 DNA follows: TGTGCCAGCACCGCTGCTAGCGGGAGGGAGACCCAGTACTTC.

This rearrangement joins TRBV27 to TRBJ2-2; 7 nucleotides line up with TRBD1. J gave up 3 bases and V 6 bases, and 10 bases lay outside the gene matches. This CDR3 region has 16 residues. Germline CDR1 and CDR2: MNHEY and SMNVEV (reference sequence). This CDR3 is CASRNRGMTYTGELFF. The CDR3 bases are TGTGCCAGCAGAAACAGGGGTATGACTTACACCGGGGAGCTGTTTTTT.

The chain links TRBV7-9 to TRBJ2-1, with a weak D call TRBD1 (5 bases). CDR3 length: 12 amino acids. Germline V gives CDR1 SEHNR, CDR2 FQNEAQ (reference sequence). Trimming pared 7 bases from V and 8 bases from J, leaving 12 bases between. This chain's CDR3 is CASTPGFDEQFF. For the CDR3, the DNA is TGTGCCAGCACCCCAGGGTTTGATGAGCAGTTCTTC.

The rearrangement links TRBV30 to TRBJ1-1; 7 bases fit TRBD1. The ends lost 6 bases at V and 0 bases at J; junction bases unmatched: 7. Per the germline V gene, CDR1 is GTSNPN and CDR2 is SVGIG (reference sequence). This CDR3 is built from 14 residues. The CDR3 region is CACTQGMLNTEAFF. The CDR3 DNA sequence: TGTGCCTGCACACAGGGGATGTTGAACACTGAAGCTTTCTTT.

As for this clone: The junction shows a germline mismatch at one end, possibly a read error. The chain combines TRBV7-7 with TRBJ2-7; 8 nucleotides agree with TRBD1. The germline gives CDR1 SSHAT, CDR2 FNYEAQ (reference sequence). The CDR3 extends over 15 amino acids. The CDR3: CASSLDTTGAYEQYF. The CDR3 DNA reads TGTGCTAGCAGCTTAGACACGACAGGGGCCTACGAGCAGTACTTC.

The gene calls are TRBV30 and TRBJ2-1; D is unresolved. The CDR3 totals 11 residues. V dropped 0 bases and J dropped 10 bases, with 7 bases sitting between them. Germline V gene data show CDR1 as GTSNPN and CDR2 as SVGIG (reference sequence). The CDR3 loop reads CAWSVQSEQFF. In DNA, the CDR3 is TGTGCCTGGAGTGTACAATCAGAGCAGTTCTTC.

The chain links TRBV7-8 to TRBJ1-4; TRBD1 might be the D (6 bases). With 5 bases removed from V and 8 bases from J, the gap between germline ends came to 18 bases. Germline CDR1 and CDR2: SGHVS and FQNEAQ. The CDR3 totals 15 residues. The CDR3 nucleotides read TGTGCCAGCAGCCCGCTGGCGACAGGTTCCGAAAAACTGTTTTTT. The encoded protein is CASSPLATGSEKLFF.

The genes are TRBV18 and TRBJ2-7; weak D call: TRBD1 (5 bases). The ends were cut back, 3 bases at V and 3 bases at J, with 9 bases in the middle. This CDR3 contains 13 residues. The germline V gene has CDR1 KGHSH and CDR2 LQKENI. The CDR3 sequence: CASSPADNYEQYF. CDR3 coding DNA: TGTGCCAGCTCACCGGCGGACAACTACGAGCAGTACTTC.

The V gene is TRBV7-8, the J gene TRBJ1-2, with 8 nucleotides matching TRBD1. V lost 1 base to trimming and J lost 4 bases; unmatched junction nucleotides: 8. The CDR3 spans 16 residues. Germline CDR1 reads SGHVS; CDR2 reads FQNEAQ. CDR3 loop: CASSLDGSQGVYGYTF. In DNA form, the CDR3 reads TGTGCCAGCAGCTTAGATGGCTCACAGGGGGTCTATGGCTACACCTTC.

This chain connects TRBV28 to TRBJ1-1; TRBD1 matches at 9 bases. V lost 5 bases, J lost 0 bases, and 7 bases stayed unmatched. Germline CDR1 MDHEN, CDR2 SYDVKM. There are 16 residues in the CDR3. DNA for the CDR3: TGTGCCAGCAGTCCCCCCGGACAGGGGATGAACACTGAAGCTTTCTTT. It is translated as CASSPPGQGMNTEAFF.

The J gene is TRBJ1-1, the V gene TRBV5-1; TRBD1 matches 11 bases. The CDR3 has 17 amino acids. From germline, CDR1 is SGHRS and CDR2 YFSETQ. After removal of 2 bases from V and 2 bases from J, the junction contained 8 bases not matched to a gene. The CDR3 loop reads CASSFIWRTGGNTEAFF. CDR3 bases: TGCGCCAGCAGCTTCATTTGGAGGACAGGGGGCAACACTGAAGCTTTCTTT.